A selection of T cell receptor beta chains follows, all from one sample in a study of spatial heterogeneity in lung cancer. TCRdb itself ran the 5' RACE reads through MiXCR, one entry per CDR3 protein. The sample consists of 3,000 to 4,500 distinct CDR3 sequences, 20% to 30% of them appearing once. The sample consisted of normal lung tissue next to the tumor, taken at surgery. The origin of the receptors is a male donor with early-stage non-small cell lung cancer. CDR3s include the opening cysteine and the closing phenylalanine or tryptophan. A D gene is named only where the DNA matches it firmly. Rows give clone size only sometimes, using once, few, many, or a class for an expanded clone.

>TRBD2|TRBV3-1|17|NA|TRBJ2-2
CASRRGLSGQNTGELFF
TGTGCCAGCAGGCGCGGCCTTAGCGGGCAGAACACCGGGGAGCTGTTTTTT
>NA|TRBV12-3/TRBV12-4|14|NA|TRBJ1-3
CASTLSTSGNTIYF
TGTGCCAGCACCCTTTCGACCTCTGGAAACACCATATATTTT
>TRBD1|TRBV9|16|many|TRBJ1-6
CASSAAGQGLGSPLHF
TGTGCCAGCAGCGCTGCGGGACAGGGACTAGGTTCACCCCTCCACTTT
>NA|TRBV5-1|16|medium-sized|TRBJ2-5
CASSLWQGGIQETQYF
TGCGCCAGCAGCTTGTGGCAGGGGGGAATCCAAGAGACCCAGTACTTC
>NA|TRBV7-3|15|medium-sized|TRBJ2-1
CASSSRKSSYNEQFF
TGTGCCAGCAGCTCCCGTAAGAGCTCCTACAATGAGCAGTTCTTC
>NA|TRBV28|12|medium-sized|TRBJ2-1
CASSSSGPEQFF
NA
>NA|TRBV19|14|medium-sized|TRBJ2-3
CASSPIQGGDTQYF
TGTGCCAGTAGTCCTATACAGGGAGGTGATACGCAGTATTTT
>NA|TRBV19|14|many|TRBJ2-3
CASRGRTSTDTQYF
TGTGCCTCCCGGGGGAGGACTAGCACAGATACGCAGTATTTT
>NA|TRBV4-1|15|medium-sized|TRBJ1-1
CASSQVSRVNTEAFF
TGCGCCAGCAGCCAGGTGAGCAGAGTGAACACTGAAGCTTTCTTT
>NA|TRBV10-1|13|NA|TRBJ2-1
CATSGVAASEQFF
TGCGCCACGAGTGGAGTAGCGGCAAGTGAGCAGTTCTTC
>TRBD1|TRBV7-9|14|medium-sized|TRBJ2-7
CASSLMDRGIEQYF
TGTGCCAGCAGCTTAATGGACAGGGGAATCGAGCAGTACTTC
>NA|TRBV11-2|17|medium-sized|TRBJ1-3
CASSLIGGPGSGNTIYF
TGTGCCAGCAGCTTAATCGGTGGGCCGGGCTCTGGAAACACCATATATTTT
>NA|TRBV20-1|13|few|TRBJ2-3
CSARGPHPDTQYF
TGCAGTGCTAGGGGGCCTCACCCAGATACGCAGTATTTT
>NA|TRBV12-3/TRBV12-4|14|many|TRBJ1-1
CASSLGPTNTEAFF
TGTGCCAGCAGTTTGGGACCCACGAACACTGAAGCTTTCTTT
>NA|TRBV12-3/TRBV12-4|14|NA|TRBJ1-5
CASSRYRFGQPQHF
TGTGCCAGCAGTCGATACAGGTTCGGTCAGCCCCAGCATTTT
>NA|TRBV7-9|14|NA|TRBJ1-4
CASSPGRANEKLFF
TGTGCCAGCAGCCCAGGAAGAGCTAATGAAAAACTGTTTTTT
>NA|TRBV20-1|12|many|TRBJ1-2
CSASLGNYGYTF
TGCAGTGCTAGTCTGGGAAACTATGGCTACACCTTC
>NA|TRBV18|15|medium-sized|TRBJ1-1
CASSPGGVMNTEAFF
TGTGCCAGCTCACCAGGGGGGGTAATGAACACTGAAGCTTTCTTT
>NA|TRBV14|16|medium-sized|TRBJ2-7
CASSSVGVWSSYEQYF
TGTGCCAGCAGCTCAGTAGGGGTTTGGAGCTCCTACGAGCAGTACTTC
>NA|TRBV13|14|NA|TRBJ2-4
CASSLWTPGDIQYF
TGTGCCAGCAGCTTATGGACTCCGGGTGACATTCAGTACTTC
>NA|TRBV7-8|13|medium-sized|TRBJ1-1
CASTQDFGTEAFF
TGTGCCAGCACCCAAGACTTCGGCACTGAAGCTTTCTTT
>NA|TRBV5-1|14|NA|TRBJ1-1
CASSSSTANTEAFF
TGCGCCAGCAGCTCGTCGACAGCGAACACTGAAGCTTTCTTT
>NA|TRBV20-1|14|medium-sized|TRBJ1-2
CSASIPPAGYGYTF
TGCAGTGCTTCCATACCGCCGGCGGGCTATGGCTACACCTTC
>TRBD1|TRBV19|15|medium-sized|TRBJ2-1
CASRGAGQGNNEQFF
TGTGCCAGTAGGGGTGCGGGACAGGGCAACAATGAGCAGTTCTTC
>TRBD2|TRBV9|15|many|TRBJ2-1
CASSSRGLAGNEQFF
TGTGCCAGCAGCTCCCGGGGACTAGCGGGCAATGAGCAGTTCTTC
>NA|TRBV12-3/TRBV12-4|13|NA|TRBJ2-3
CASNIGGISTQYF
TGTGCCAGCAATATAGGGGGGATTTCTACGCAGTATTTT
>NA|TRBV11-2|13|many|TRBJ1-2
CASSSGTYDGYTF
TGTGCCAGCAGCTCCGGGACATACGATGGCTACACCTTC
>NA|TRBV27|16|once|TRBJ1-1
CASSSPAWGMNTEAFF
TGTGCCAGCAGTTCCCCGGCATGGGGGATGAACACTGAAGCTTTCTTT